This T cell receptor beta chain was captured by sequencing in a study of radiotherapy plus CTLA-4 blockade in lung cancer. This clone occurred a few times. Antigen: not known. Using immunoSEQ multiplex PCR, the repertoire was profiled, and TCRdb retains in-frame clones only, with some absent. The data contain approximately 65,000 clones, roughly 77% of them seen just once; the ten biggest clones take up 4% to 5.5%. This CDR3 has 15 residues. The junction had 7 bases not matched to a gene; V was cut back by 3 bases and J by 4 bases. The germline V gene has CDR1 SGHNT and CDR2 YYREEE (reference sequence). Study-level points and caveats: Blood TCR clones of tumor origin expanded after radiotherapy plus ipilimumab.

The specimen comprised peripheral blood, sampled from a patient treated with radiotherapy plus ipilimumab. This clonotype originated in a human donor with non-small cell lung cancer who had a complete response to radiotherapy plus ipilimumab. This sequence joins TRBV5-4 and TRBJ1-1; TRBD1 matches at 9 bases. The CDR3 sequence is CASSSPKTGGTEAFF. DNA of the CDR3: TGTGCCAGCAGCTCTCCGAAGACAGGGGGCACTGAAGCTTTCTTT.